The 18 T cell receptor beta chains given below trace back to one sample, sequenced in a study of T cell responses to AZD1222 COVID-19 vaccine. Method: immunoSEQ multiplex PCR; TCRdb's copy keeps in-frame clones and lacks some. The data hold 100,000 to 120,000 clones, with roughly 92% observed a single time. The source was peripheral blood, collected 28 days after the second AZD1222 dose. Receptors originate from an adult who received the AZD1222 COVID-19 vaccine.

CDR3 coding DNA: TGTGCCAGCAGCCCCACAGGCGATAACACTGAAGCTTTCTTT. It yields the protein CASSPTGDNTEAFF. The J gene is TRBJ1-1, the V gene TRBV3-1 (or the pseudogene TRBV3-2); D possibly corresponds to TRBD1 (5 bases). The germline V gene has CDR1 LGHDT and CDR2 YNNKEL (reference sequence). CDR3 length equals 14 residues. The ends were cut back, 4 bases at V and 2 bases at J, with 11 bases in the middle.

This clone has more than one count but fewer than ten. J is TRBJ2-7 and V is TRBV3-1 (or the pseudogene TRBV3-2); 12 nucleotides line up with TRBD2. The CDR3 is made up of 15 amino acids. CDR1 is LGHDT and CDR2 is YNNKEL in the germline V gene (reference sequence). V lost 3 bases, J lost 0 bases, and 0 bases stayed unmatched. CDR3: CASSQGLAGSYEQYF. The CDR3 nucleotides are TGTGCCAGCAGCCAGGGACTAGCGGGCTCCTACGAGCAGTACTTC.

This chain joins TRBV19 and TRBJ2-1; weak D call: TRBD2 (7 bases). Germline V gene sequence: CDR1 LNHDA, CDR2 SQIVND (reference sequence). The CDR3 has 13 residues. V was pared by 2 bases and J by 10 bases, with 12 bases between. This CDR3 reads CASSIRGGGEQFF. The CDR3, as DNA: TGTGCCAGTAGTATAAGAGGGGGGGGAGAGCAGTTCTTC.

The rearrangement joins TRBV7-9 to TRBJ1-2, with D unresolved. The V end was cut by 3 bases, the J end by 8 bases, with 7 bases between. Germline-derived CDR1 and CDR2 are SEHNR and FQNEAQ (reference sequence). This CDR3 has 11 amino acids. The CDR3 region has the DNA TGTGCCAGCAGCTTTCTCAGCGGCTACACCTTC. Translated, it gives CASSFLSGYTF.

The rearrangement uses TRBV5-8 and TRBJ1-4; D is perhaps TRBD1 (5 bases). V was shortened by 10 bases and J by 0 bases, with 19 bases between the two germline ends. The germline V gene encodes CDR1 SGHTS and CDR2 YDEGEE. The CDR3 totals 16 residues. CDR3 coding DNA: TGTGCCTCCGCCCGGGGGGATGCAGCAACTAATGAAAAACTGTTTTTT. This translates into CASARGDAATNEKLFF.

The CDR3 DNA follows: TGCGCCAGCAGCTTGATTGGGGGAAGCAATCAGCCCCAGCATTTT. Translating it yields CASSLIGGSNQPQHF. The rearrangement links TRBV5-1 to TRBJ1-5, with D perhaps matching TRBD1 (5 bases). V lost 1 base and J 1 base, leaving 9 bases between the germline ends. From germline, CDR1 is SGHRS and CDR2 YFSETQ. This CDR3 contains 15 residues.

The rearrangement links TRBV28 to TRBJ2-7; D gene unclear. V lost 2 bases to trimming and J lost 4 bases, with 6 bases between them. The CDR3 consists of 12 residues. Germline CDR1 and CDR2: MDHEN and SYDVKM. The chain's CDR3 is CASSLTRYEQYF. CDR3 nucleotides: TGTGCCAGCAGTTTAACTCGGTACGAGCAGTACTTC. The full variable domain, with the rest looked up from reference TRBV28 and TRBJ2-7, is DVKVTQSSRYLVKRTGEKVFLECVQDMDHENMFWYRQDPGLGLRLIYFSYDVKMKEKGDIPEGYSVSREKKERFSLILESASTNQTSMYLCASSLTRYEQYFGPGTRLTVT.

V usage is TRBV5-1 and J usage is TRBJ2-7; 9 nucleotides align to TRBD1. The CDR3 contains 14 residues. V shed 6 bases, J shed 1 base, and the junction held 5 bases outside the gene matches. Germline CDR1 SGHRS, CDR2 YFSETQ. CDR3 nucleotides: TGCGCCAGCAAGGGGACAGGGACGTCCTACGAGCAGTACTTC. Amino acid sequence: CASKGTGTSYEQYF.

J is TRBJ1-3 and V is TRBV7-9; D not resolved. This CDR3 has 15 amino acids. Germline V gene sequence: CDR1 SEHNR, CDR2 FQNEAQ (reference sequence). The V and J ends lost 1 base and 8 bases respectively, with 15 bases between them. DNA of the CDR3: TGTGCCAGCAGCTTAGTAGGGCTGGGTGCAGACACCATATATTTT. Residues: CASSLVGLGADTIYF.

This chain links TRBV24-1 with TRBJ2-3; TRBD1 matches at 9 bases. The CDR3 is 15 amino acids. The germline gives CDR1 KGHDR, CDR2 SFDVKD. Losses at the gene ends were 3 bases for V and 7 bases for J; bases not matched to a gene: 7. CDR3 sequence: CATSDPGQGPNTQYF. In DNA, the CDR3 is TGTGCCACCAGTGATCCTGGACAGGGGCCTAATACGCAGTATTTT.

J is TRBJ1-1 and V is TRBV28, with D hard to call. Germline V gene lookup returns CDR1 MDHEN and CDR2 SYDVKM. V lost 4 bases to trimming and J lost 6 bases, with 12 bases between them. The CDR3 contains 13 residues. The CDR3 sequence is CASSSPPRPEAFF. CDR3 in DNA: TGTGCCAGCAGTTCCCCCCCCCGGCCTGAAGCTTTCTTT.

The rearrangement joins TRBV4-2 to TRBJ1-4, with D uncertain. The CDR3 loop spans 15 amino acids. CDR1 and CDR2 from the germline V gene are LGHNA and YNFKEQ. V was shortened by 1 base and J by 0 bases, with 6 bases between the two germline ends. The DNA for the CDR3 is TGTGCCAGCAGCCAAGGTCCTGCAACTAATGAAAAACTGTTTTTT. It codes for CASSQGPATNEKLFF.

The chain is built from TRBV2 and TRBJ1-6; no firm D call. V was cut by 2 bases and J by 10 bases, with 12 bases left in between. The CDR3 length is 14 residues. The germline V gene encodes CDR1 SNHLY and CDR2 FYNNEI. The CDR3 here is CASSELEIGSPLHF. CDR3 nucleotides: TGTGCCAGCAGTGAATTGGAGATAGGGTCACCCCTCCACTTT. Full variable domain (remainder filled in from reference TRBV2 and TRBJ1-6): EPEVTQTPSHQVTQMGQEVILRCVPISNHLYFYWYRQILGQKVEFLVSFYNNEISEKSEIFDDQFSVERPDGSNFTLKIRSTKLEDSAMYFCASSELEIGSPLHFGNGTRLTVT.

The V gene is TRBV6-6, the J gene TRBJ1-5; D not certain. Germline V lookup: CDR1 MNHNY, CDR2 SVGAGI (reference sequence). V lost 7 bases, J lost 7 bases, and 14 bases lay in between. The CDR3 consists of 13 residues. As DNA, the CDR3 is TGTGCCAGCATTGGGGTTGAAGGACAGCCCCAGCATTTT. Translating it yields CASIGVEGQPQHF.

The CDR3 DNA reads as TGTGCCAGCAGCTTGGGCCTCCGCCGACAGGGGGCTGTGGAGACCCAGTACTTC. Translation: CASSLGLRRQGAVETQYF. The chain links TRBV5-5 to TRBJ2-5; TRBD1 matches 10 bases. The CDR3 is 18 amino acids. With 0 bases clipped from V and 5 bases from J, the junction kept 13 bases outside the gene matches. Germline V gene data show CDR1 as SGHKS and CDR2 as YYEKEE (reference sequence). The full variable domain, its missing parts supplied by reference TRBV5-5 and TRBJ2-5, is DAGVTQSPTHLIKTRGQQVTLRCSPISGHKSVSWYQQVLGQGPQFIFQYYEKEERGRGNFPDRFSARQFPNYSSELNVNALLLGDSALYLCASSLGLRRQGAVETQYFGPGTRLLVL.

The rearrangement links TRBV28 to TRBJ2-2, with 9 bases fitting TRBD2. The trim removed 5 bases at V and 3 bases at J, leaving 10 bases unmatched. Germline values: CDR1 MDHEN, CDR2 SYDVKM. This CDR3 region has 17 residues. The CDR3 spells CASSVSQAGGYTGELFF. CDR3 nucleotides: TGTGCCAGCAGTGTCAGCCAAGCGGGGGGTTACACCGGGGAGCTGTTTTTT.

The chain is built from TRBV28 and TRBJ1-2, with TRBD1 identical over 7 bases. Trimming removed 5 bases from V and 4 bases from J; junction bases left unmatched: 10. Germline CDR1 is MDHEN and CDR2 is SYDVKM. The CDR3 totals 15 residues. The DNA for the CDR3 is TGTGCCAGCAGTCCTCTACAGGGGCCCTCCTATGGCTACACCTTC. Protein product: CASSPLQGPSYGYTF.

This sequence joins TRBV2 and TRBJ1-1, with 7 bases identical to TRBD1. V shed 3 bases and J 7 bases; nucleotides not matched to a gene: 5. This CDR3 comprises 13 residues. Germline lookup yields CDR1 SNHLY and CDR2 FYNNEI. CDR3 loop: CASSETGRGEAFF. The CDR3 DNA reads as TGTGCCAGCAGTGAGACAGGGAGGGGTGAAGCTTTCTTT.